This entry describes one TCR beta chain. This specimen belongs to a study of OX40 agonist ivuxolimab in advanced cancers. Looking at the study overall: Eligibility rules accepted prior anti-PD-1, anti-PD-L1 or anti-CTLA-4 therapy, and around 44% had some. Three patients showed partial responses: one hepatocellular carcinoma and two cutaneous melanoma cases.

TCRdb's table, derived via immunoSEQ multiplex PCR, lists solely in-frame clones and lacks some. The sample includes approximately 77,000 clones, 75% to 90% of them seen just once. The CDR3 loop spans 15 amino acids. CDR1 SGHVS and CDR2 FQNEAQ come from the germline V gene. The germline V and J ends were trimmed by 6 bases and 4 bases, with 16 bases remaining between them. The study sampled blood at baseline, cycle 4 day 1, and cycle 7 day 1. The sample here was CD4+ or CD8+ T cells sorted from blood, taken in a trial of the OX40 agonist ivuxolimab. This sequence joins TRBV7-8 and TRBJ2-1, with D possibly matching TRBD2 (5 bases). The clonotype comes from an adult with an advanced solid tumor such as melanoma, head and neck, liver or kidney cancer. The CDR3 DNA reads as TGTGCCAGCAGTATGGATTCGGGAACATACAATGAGCAGTTCTTC. The encoded protein is CASSMDSGTYNEQFF. The entire variable domain, with the rest obtained from reference TRBV7-8 and TRBJ2-1, is as follows: GAGVSQSPRYKVAKRGQDVALRCDPISGHVSLFWYQQALGQGPEFLTYFQNEAQLDKSGLPSDRFFAERPEGSVSTLKIQRTQQEDSAVYLCASSMDSGTYNEQFFGPGTRLTVL.